This TCR beta chain appears in the sequencing data of a study of blood T cell repertoires in COVID-19. CDR3 size: 14 residues. Germline V gene data show CDR1 as LNHDA and CDR2 as SQIVND (reference sequence). V dropped 4 bases and J dropped 3 bases, with 9 bases sitting between them. TCRdb's table, derived via immunoSEQ multiplex PCR, lists solely in-frame clones and lacks some. This sample has a few hundred thousand clones; approximately 86% occur once, and the top ten carry 1.5% to 2%. The chain has TRBV19 and TRBJ1-4; tentatively, D is TRBD1 (5 bases). The source is a woman in her 50s who had recovered from COVID-19. The sample was PBMCs or T cells enriched from blood (not recorded which). This CDR3 is CASSSVTANEKLFF. The CDR3, as DNA: TGTGCCAGTAGTAGTGTGACAGCTAATGAAAAACTGTTTTTT.